The sequence of this T cell receptor (beta chain) was determined in a study of human T cells and chemical hapten exposure. For the study at large: Readings were taken at 6 days from patch tests that had applied 0.01% DPC to the upper back. Across samples, TCR yields varied, mostly owing to small differences in pooled library volumes. Whole-study findings and limits: Expanded TCRs produced significantly more large CDR3 similarity clusters than controls did. Sensitizing with DPC caused no change in TCRs above 1 in 1000 frequency.

Time point denoted: patch test 2, 6 weeks after DPC sensitization. The sample's treatment: therapeutic diphenylcyclopropenone sensitization with weekly scalp DPC. TCRdb redid the calling of the RACE reads with MiXCR, one entry per CDR3 protein. Among about 84,000 distinct CDR3 sequences listed, 10% were seen once. This clonotype was counted at least ten times. Its antigen is still unknown. The V gene lost 0 bases and the J gene lost 2 bases, with 20 bases spanning the gap. The CDR3 contains 18 residues. Germline V lookup: CDR1 LGHNA, CDR2 YNFKEQ. The J gene is TRBJ2-7, the V gene TRBV4-2; D may be TRBD1 or TRBD2 (5 bases each). This receptor was taken from a woman between 50 and 59 years old with alopecia areata. Some clones in this sample may be carry-over from other donors' samples. The sample here was whole blood, taken in connection with sensitization to the hapten diphenylcyclopropenone (DPC). The CDR3 is CASSQEPTTSGTPYEQYF. The CDR3 DNA is TGTGCCAGCAGCCAAGAACCTACCACTTCAGGGACCCCCTACGAGCAGTACTTC.